The clone carrying this T cell receptor beta chain was observed once. Its antigen remains unknown. TCRdb's copy holds only in-frame clones and misses some; the assay was immunoSEQ multiplex PCR. The repertoire has about 100,000 clones, more than 70% of them found once; the top ten carry around 14%. This sample is drawn from a study of identifying expanded T cells in peripheral blood. This CDR3 has 15 residues. Per the germline V gene, CDR1 is MNHEY and CDR2 is SVGAGI. The V end lost 2 bases, the J end lost 0 bases, and 5 bases lay between the germline ends. Healthy donors had no documented immune events, such as infections, while sampled. The study's findings and limits: Technical replicates showed approximately 1.2 changed clones; two weeks roughly 15; four weeks 19. Clone count variance between approximately two-week samples rose with total template count.

The chain carries TRBV6-5 and TRBJ1-6; D is unresolved. The receptor was derived from a person aged 18 to 70 in good health. Sequences were obtained from blood. The CDR3 protein is CASSYRFSYNSPLHF. In nucleotides, the CDR3 is TGTGCCAGCAGTTACCGGTTCTCCTATAATTCACCCCTCCACTTT.